The T cell receptor (beta chain) under discussion was sequenced for a study of T cells and Merkel cell carcinoma outcomes. This CDR3 region has 15 residues. Looked up from germline, CDR1 is MNHEY and CDR2 is SVGAGI. V lost 3 bases, J lost 0 bases, and 11 bases lay in between. Using immunoSEQ multiplex PCR, the repertoire was profiled, and TCRdb retains in-frame clones only, with some absent. The data show 13,000 to 15,000 clones, roughly 89% seen once. The sample holds a few counts of this clone. Sequencing was carried out using tumor tissue from Merkel cell carcinoma. This sequence originates from a human donor with Merkel cell carcinoma. The chain links TRBV6-5 to TRBJ1-1, with D uncertain. In nucleotides, the CDR3 is TGTGCCAGCAGTTATATCGGCAGAGTGAACACTGAAGCTTTCTTT. Encoded protein: CASSYIGRVNTEAFF.